These T cell receptor beta chains were read from a single sample in a study of CD8+CD57+ T cells in acquired aplastic anemia. Each CDR3 protein is one row after TCRdb ran MiXCR on the reads. The sample consists of 150,000 or so distinct CDR3 sequences, 40% to 55% of them appearing once. The specimen was sorted CD4+, CD8+, or CD8+CD57+ T cells (not recorded which) from PBMCs. The receptors derive from a human donor with aplastic anemia. CDR3s include the opening cysteine and the closing phenylalanine or tryptophan.

V gene	J gene	CDR3 protein
TRBV7-9	TRBJ1-1	CASSFGRTEAFF
TRBV19	TRBJ2-1	CATTGLLAYNEQFF
TRBV7-8	TRBJ2-3	CASSLGGGLAADTQYF
TRBV2	TRBJ2-2	CASSGGTTGELFF
TRBV14	TRBJ2-7	CASSLLASGASYEQYF
TRBV5-1	TRBJ1-1	CASSLENKEAFF
TRBV24-1	TRBJ2-3	CATSDLGQGPDTQYF
TRBV29-1	TRBJ1-1	CSVEEEWAFTEAFF
TRBV24-1	TRBJ2-1	CATSGWTSGRTINEQFF
TRBV14	TRBJ1-1	CASSQRGRTEAFF
TRBV20-1	TRBJ1-5	CSAPGQFNQPQHF
TRBV19	TRBJ1-1	CASRTPTGGETEAFF
TRBV7-9	TRBJ2-5	CASSFYPQETQYF
TRBV7-9	TRBJ1-5	CASSSSVYQPQHF
TRBV20-1	TRBJ2-7	CSASPAGMTEQYF
TRBV7-9	TRBJ1-3	CASSLTAGNTIYF
TRBV2	TRBJ2-6	CASTGFRSGANVLTF
TRBV28	TRBJ2-7	CASRTSGSPYEQYF
TRBV19	TRBJ2-1	CASNGWRDQFF
TRBV6-1	TRBJ1-5	CASSTQRDQPQHF
TRBV10-1	TRBJ2-7	CASRAPGGPYEQYF
TRBV29-1	TRBJ1-4	CSVGQGGEKLFF
TRBV5-1	TRBJ2-7	CASRIRDSDSYEQYF
TRBV7-3	TRBJ2-3	CASSSRTSTDTQYF
TRBV2	TRBJ2-1	CASNFGGPYNEQFF
TRBV20-1	TRBJ2-7	CSALRDSPYEQYF
TRBV29-1	TRBJ2-7	CSVEGQGYEQYF
TRBV25-1	TRBJ1-1	CASSYARDRDTEAFF
TRBV10-3	TRBJ1-1	CAIQGTNTEAFF
TRBV5-4	TRBJ1-5	CASSLARGMGSNQPQHF
TRBV7-2	TRBJ1-3	CASSLSVAPSGNTIYF
TRBV6-1	TRBJ2-5	CASRKHDQETQYF
TRBV6-5	TRBJ1-2	CASSYKGAYGYTF
TRBV10-2	TRBJ1-1	CASSEAGGETEAFF
TRBV6-1	TRBJ1-4	CASNEEGVNEKLFF
TRBV2	TRBJ2-7	CASSVGTTREQYF
TRBV19	TRBJ1-1	CASTVGQQNTEAFF
TRBV10-3	TRBJ2-1	CAISWGGLNHEQFF
TRBV11-1	TRBJ2-1	CASSPRLAGASGEQFF
TRBV28	TRBJ2-7	CASSLSVAKTDAYEQYF
TRBV20-1	TRBJ1-1	CSVEAGDTEAFF
TRBV19	TRBJ1-6	CASSIGREYNSPLHF
TRBV7-3	TRBJ2-3	CASSPLGLSTDTQYF
TRBV6-2/TRBV6-3	TRBJ2-5	CASSYANQETQYF